The subject of this entry is one T cell receptor beta chain. Its antigen is unknown. Primers included in the PCR were 60 Vbeta and 13 Jbeta primers. Method: immunoSEQ multiplex PCR; TCRdb's copy keeps in-frame clones and lacks some. The sample holds roughly 120,000 clones, under 85% seen once. The source of the sample is a study of cytomegalovirus exposure and HLA in healthy donors. Study-level results: In an earlier analysis, about 90% or about 30%: the productive usage of most TCR beta V segments. Most TCR sequences were seen very rarely across donors, but some public TCRs occurred in many.

Donors were ostensibly healthy at sampling, although undocumented immune exposures were probable. This CDR3 has 12 amino acids. The germline V gene encodes CDR1 SQVTM and CDR2 ANQGSEA. Trimming pared 4 bases from V and 2 bases from J, leaving 9 bases between. J is TRBJ2-7 and V is TRBV29-1; no firm D call. Input material: PBMCs. This sequence was found in a woman in her forties or fifties in good health and CMV-seropositive. CDR3 sequence: CSVVANTYEQYF. As DNA, the CDR3 is TGCAGCGTTGTGGCCAATACCTACGAGCAGTACTTC.